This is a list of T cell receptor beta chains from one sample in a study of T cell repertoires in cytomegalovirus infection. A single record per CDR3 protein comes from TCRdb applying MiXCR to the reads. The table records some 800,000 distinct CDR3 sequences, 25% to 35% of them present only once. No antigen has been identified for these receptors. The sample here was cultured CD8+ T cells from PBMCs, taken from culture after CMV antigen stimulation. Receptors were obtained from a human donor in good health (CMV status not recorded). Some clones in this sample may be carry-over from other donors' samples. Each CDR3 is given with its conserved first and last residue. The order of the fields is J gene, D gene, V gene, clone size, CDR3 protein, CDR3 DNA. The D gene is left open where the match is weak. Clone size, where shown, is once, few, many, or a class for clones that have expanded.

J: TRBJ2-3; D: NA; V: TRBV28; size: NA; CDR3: CASTNLGDTQYF; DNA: TGTGCCAGCACCAACCTCGGCGATACGCAGTATTTT
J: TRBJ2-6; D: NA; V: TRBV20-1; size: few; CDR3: CSARDGLQANVLTF; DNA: TGCAGTGCTAGAGATGGTTTACAGGCCAACGTCCTGACTTTC
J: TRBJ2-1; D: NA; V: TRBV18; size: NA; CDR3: CASSPSSADNEQFF; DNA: TGTGCCAGCTCACCGTCCTCCGCGGACAATGAGCAGTTCTTC
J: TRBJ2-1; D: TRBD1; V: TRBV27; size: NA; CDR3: CASSGTGTSYNEQFF; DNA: TGTGCCAGCAGTGGGACAGGGACATCTTACAATGAGCAGTTCTTC
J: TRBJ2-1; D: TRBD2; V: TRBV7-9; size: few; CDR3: CASSSLAGANYNEQFF; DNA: TGTGCCAGCAGCTCTCTAGCGGGGGCAAACTACAATGAGCAGTTCTTC
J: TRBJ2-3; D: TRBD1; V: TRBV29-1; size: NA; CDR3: CSVDEGGADTQYF; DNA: TGCAGCGTTGATGAAGGGGGCGCGGATACGCAGTATTTT
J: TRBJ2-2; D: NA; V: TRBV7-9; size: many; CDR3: CASSLSEVMELFF; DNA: TGTGCCAGCAGCTTAAGTGAGGTTATGGAGCTGTTTTTT
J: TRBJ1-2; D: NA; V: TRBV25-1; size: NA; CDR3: CASSDRDLLRYTF; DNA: TGTGCCAGCAGTGACAGGGACCTCTTGCGCTACACCTTC
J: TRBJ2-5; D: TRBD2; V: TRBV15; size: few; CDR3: CATSSTSGGAPLGETQYF; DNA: TGTGCCACCAGCAGCACTAGCGGGGGGGCCCCCCTAGGAGAGACCCAGTACTTC
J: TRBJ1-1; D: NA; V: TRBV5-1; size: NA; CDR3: CASSLALGLGTEAFF; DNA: TGCGCCAGCAGCTTGGCCCTGGGGCTGGGCACTGAAGCTTTCTTT
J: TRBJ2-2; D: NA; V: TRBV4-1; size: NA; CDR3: CASSQGSVITGELFF; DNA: TGCGCCAGCAGCCAAGGGTCCGTTATCACCGGGGAGCTGTTTTTT
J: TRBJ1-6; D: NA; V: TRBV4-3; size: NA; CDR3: CASSQESPGEGSYNSPLHF; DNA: TGCGCCAGCAGCCAAGAGAGCCCCGGGGAGGGGTCCTATAATTCACCCCTCCACTTT
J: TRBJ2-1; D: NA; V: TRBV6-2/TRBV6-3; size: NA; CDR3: CASSNPWDNEQFF; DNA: TGTGCCAGCAGTAATCCATGGGACAATGAGCAGTTCTTC
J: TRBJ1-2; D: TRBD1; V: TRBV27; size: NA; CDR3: CASSEGAGGYTF; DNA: TGTGCCAGCAGTGAGGGGGCGGGGGGCTACACCTTC
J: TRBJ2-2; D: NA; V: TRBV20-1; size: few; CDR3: CSAGRRGRTGELFF; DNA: TGCAGTGCTGGGAGACGGGGGAGGACCGGGGAGCTGTTTTTT
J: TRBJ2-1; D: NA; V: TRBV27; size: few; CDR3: CASSQTESRYNEQFF; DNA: TGTGCCAGCAGCCAGACAGAAAGCAGGTACAATGAGCAGTTCTTC
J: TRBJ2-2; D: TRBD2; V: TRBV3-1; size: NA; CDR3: CASSPSGGPRPGELFF; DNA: TGTGCCAGCAGTCCCTCGGGGGGACCTCGTCCCGGGGAGCTGTTTTTT
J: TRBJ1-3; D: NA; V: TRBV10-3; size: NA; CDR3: CAISAWPGNTIYF; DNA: TGTGCCATCAGTGCTTGGCCTGGAAACACCATATATTTT
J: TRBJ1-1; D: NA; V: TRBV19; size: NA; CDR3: CASLKGSGRAAFF; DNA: TGTGCCAGTCTGAAGGGGTCAGGGCGGGCAGCTTTCTTT
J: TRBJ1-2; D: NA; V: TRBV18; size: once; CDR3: CASSPRFEVANYGYTF; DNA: TGTGCCAGCTCACCACGGTTCGAGGTAGCTAACTATGGCTACACCTTC
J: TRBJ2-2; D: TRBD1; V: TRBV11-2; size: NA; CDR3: CASSLSRMGQGANTGELFF; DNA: TGTGCCAGCAGCTTAAGTCGCATGGGGCAGGGGGCGAACACCGGGGAGCTGTTTTTT
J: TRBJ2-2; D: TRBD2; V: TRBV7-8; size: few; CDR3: CASRLTSGGAWTGELFF; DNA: TGTGCCAGCAGGCTTACTAGCGGGGGGGCCTGGACCGGGGAGCTGTTTTTT
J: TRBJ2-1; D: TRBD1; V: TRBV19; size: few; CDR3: CASSIRQGVYNEQFF; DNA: TGTGCCAGTAGTATTAGGCAGGGGGTCTACAATGAGCAGTTCTTC
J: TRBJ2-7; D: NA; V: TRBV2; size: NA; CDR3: CASGRVGTSYEQYF; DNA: TGTGCCAGCGGACGGGTGGGGACCTCCTACGAGCAGTACTTC
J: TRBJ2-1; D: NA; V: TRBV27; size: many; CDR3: CASNTGGNEQFF; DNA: TGTGCCAGCAACACTGGAGGGAATGAGCAGTTCTTC
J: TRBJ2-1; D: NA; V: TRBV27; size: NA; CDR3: CASSLGAPDEQFF; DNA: TGTGCCAGCAGTTTAGGCGCCCCGGATGAGCAGTTCTTC
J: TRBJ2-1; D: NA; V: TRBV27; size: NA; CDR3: CASSMGRGVVNEQFF; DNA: TGTGCCAGCAGTATGGGGAGGGGGGTGGTCAATGAGCAGTTCTTC